This entry lists 7 T cell receptor beta chains sequenced from one sample in a study of regulatory T cells in long-lasting Graves disease. Time point indicated: newly diagnosed GD, antithyroid drugs for less than 3 months. RNA isolated from PBMCs was used to make the TCR library. To make TCR beta libraries, researchers used iRepertoire HTBI primers and Arm-PCR of CDR3 regions. In TCRdb, the multiplex PCR reads were re-called with MiXCR into one record per CDR3 protein. The sample holds under 450,000 distinct CDR3 sequences, around 15% seen once. These data were likewise used in another study, on T cells in Graves' hyperthyroidism and ophthalmopathy.

Source: peripheral blood mononuclear cells (PBMCs), taken at new diagnosis, from a patient treated with antithyroid drugs. These receptors originate from a woman in her late teens or twenties with Graves disease.

This clonotype appeared many times. The chain is built from TRBV5-6 and TRBJ2-1; 7 bases are shared with TRBD2. J lost 2 bases, V lost 7 bases, and 9 bases had no gene match. CDR1 and CDR2 from the germline V gene are SGHDT and YYEEEE. The CDR3 loop spans 15 amino acids. The CDR3 DNA follows: TGTGCCAGCGTCGGGGGAGGGACGGCCTACAATGAGCAGTTCTTC. It is translated as CASVGGGTAYNEQFF.

This chain links TRBV3-1 with TRBJ2-2; possibly TRBD2 for D (5 bases). The ends were cut back, 1 base at V and 0 bases at J, with 18 bases in the middle. This CDR3 spans 19 amino acids. The V gene's germline CDR1 is LGHDT and CDR2 YNNKEL (reference sequence). Here the CDR3 DNA reads TGTGCCAGCAGCCAAGTTAGGAGGCAGATCTATGCGAACACCGGGGAGCTGTTTTTT. Protein sequence: CASSQVRRQIYANTGELFF.

This clonotype was seen at least ten times. The DNA of the CDR3 is TGTGCCAGCAGCGCCGCACCTAACAGGGGTATGGGCACAGATACGCAGTATTTT. This encodes CASSAAPNRGMGTDTQYF. The chain uses TRBV7-6 and TRBJ2-3; TRBD1 matches at 7 bases. The CDR3 loop spans 18 amino acids. CDR1 SGHVS and CDR2 FNYEAQ come from the germline V gene. V lost 5 bases and J lost 1; bases outside the gene matches: 15.

This clonotype was seen repeatedly, ten times or more. The chain is built from TRBV30 and TRBJ2-1; D not resolved. V lost 5 bases and J 1 base, leaving 9 bases between the germline ends. Germline-derived CDR1 and CDR2 are GTSNPN and SVGIG (reference sequence). This CDR3 contains 13 residues. CDR3 in DNA: TGTGCCTGGGCCCCTTATTCCTACAATGAGCAGTTCTTC. It translates to CAWAPYSYNEQFF.

J is TRBJ2-1 and V is TRBV5-1, with D perhaps TRBD1 or TRBD2 (5 bases each). Trimming took 4 bases from V and 5 from J, leaving 19 bases between them. The CDR3 covers 16 residues. Germline V CDR1 and CDR2: SGHRS, YFSETQ. DNA for the CDR3: TGCGCCAGCAGCAGCCAAGATACCGGGGACCACAATGAGCAGTTCTTC. It is translated as CASSSQDTGDHNEQFF.

A few counts support this clonotype. The rearrangement links TRBV19 to TRBJ2-7; TRBD1 matches 8 bases. The CDR3 totals 13 residues. V lost 10 bases to trimming and J lost 2 bases; unmatched junction nucleotides: 7. CDR1 LNHDA and CDR2 SQIVND come from the germline V gene (reference sequence). CDR3 residues: CATSLRGPYEQYF. The DNA of the CDR3 is TGTGCCACCTCTCTCAGGGGGCCCTACGAGCAGTACTTC.

This clonotype was detected many times. The chain has TRBV12-3 or TRBV12-4 and TRBJ1-5; D might be TRBD1 (6 bases). The CDR3 covers 16 residues. Trimming cost V 1 base and J 1 base, with 11 bases left between them. The chain's CDR3 is CASSLGSGQSNQPQHF. Written as DNA, the CDR3 is TGTGCCAGCAGTTTAGGCTCGGGACAAAGCAATCAGCCCCAGCATTTT.